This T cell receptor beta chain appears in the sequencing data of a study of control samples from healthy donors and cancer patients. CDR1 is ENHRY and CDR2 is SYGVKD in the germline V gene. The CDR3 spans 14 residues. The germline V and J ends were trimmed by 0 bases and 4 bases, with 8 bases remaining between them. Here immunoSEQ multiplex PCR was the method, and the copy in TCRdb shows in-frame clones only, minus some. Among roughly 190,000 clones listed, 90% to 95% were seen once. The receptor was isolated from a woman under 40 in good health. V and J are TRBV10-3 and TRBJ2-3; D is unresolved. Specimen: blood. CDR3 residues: CAISESGGADTQYF. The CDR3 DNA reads TGTGCCATCAGTGAGTCCGGTGGTGCAGATACGCAGTATTTT.